Listed here are 18 T cell receptor beta chains from one sample, sequenced in a study of T-cell memory formation after mild COVID-19. TCRdb used MiXCR to reprocess the 5' RACE reads, holding one entry per CDR3 protein. Of approximately 46,000 distinct CDR3 sequences listed, about 12% are singletons. Sequenced: PBMCs or a T cell subset sorted from them (not recorded which). These receptor sequences come from a man aged 18 to 29 who had mild COVID-19 (a few samples of this study predate the infection). Cell type and time point are not known.

The CDR3 DNA reads TGTGCCAGCAGCCCGATTCCGGGACAGGGTCAGGAGACCCAGTACTTC. It is translated as CASSPIPGQGQETQYF. The J gene is TRBJ2-5, the V gene TRBV4-2; TRBD1 matches at 9 bases. The germline gives CDR1 LGHNA, CDR2 YNFKEQ. This CDR3 region has 16 residues. V gave up 4 bases and J gave up 5 bases; unmatched junction bases: 11.

This clonotype was observed a few times. This chain joins TRBV6-2 or TRBV6-3 and TRBJ2-2, with unresolved D. The CDR3 length is 12 residues. Germline V gives CDR1 MNHEY, CDR2 SVGEGT. V lost 2 bases, J lost 6 bases, and 4 bases lay in between. The CDR3 sequence is CASSYPPGELFF. CDR3 in DNA: TGTGCCAGCAGTTACCCCCCCGGGGAGCTGTTTTTT.

This clonotype was seen a handful of times. This chain links TRBV28 with TRBJ1-5; D ambiguous. CDR3 length: 16 residues. Trimming stripped 2 bases from V and 6 bases from J, with 17 bases between. Germline CDR1 reads MDHEN; CDR2 reads SYDVKM. In DNA, the CDR3 is TGTGCCAGCAGTTTACTGGGGATACTACCGCGTCAGCCCCAGCATTTT. Translated: CASSLLGILPRQPQHF.

This clonotype was observed a few times. The rearrangement uses TRBV30 and TRBJ1-2; the D gene is possibly TRBD1 (5 bases). The germline CDR1 and CDR2 sequences are GTSNPN and SVGIG (reference sequence). The CDR3 spans 14 residues. V shed 4 bases and J shed 8 bases, with 20 bases lying between them. The CDR3 DNA reads as TGTGCCTGGACCCCTCCCCCAGGGATGCGGGGCTACACCTTC. It specifies CAWTPPPGMRGYTF.

This clonotype showed up just a few times. The V gene is TRBV10-3, the J gene TRBJ1-5; D ambiguous. V was trimmed by 3 bases and J by 0 bases, leaving 9 bases between them. The germline V gene has CDR1 ENHRY and CDR2 SYGVKD. The CDR3 length is 15 residues. CDR3 region: CAISDQELSNQPQHF. CDR3 bases: TGTGCCATCAGTGACCAGGAGCTTAGCAATCAGCCCCAGCATTTT.

This chain connects TRBV7-2 to TRBJ2-3, with 8 bases lining up with TRBD2. The CDR3 loop spans 17 amino acids. Germline CDR1 is SGHTA and CDR2 is FQGNSA. The V gene end was trimmed by 5 bases and the J gene end by 1 base; junction bases not matched to a gene: 11. The CDR3 protein is CASSPKTSAWGTDTQYF. Written as DNA, the CDR3 is TGTGCCAGCAGCCCGAAGACTAGCGCATGGGGCACAGATACGCAGTATTTT.

This clonotype was observed many times. The J gene is TRBJ2-1, the V gene TRBV11-2; the match to TRBD2 covers 7 bases. Losses at the gene ends were 1 base for V and 4 bases for J; bases not matched to a gene: 25. Per the germline V gene, CDR1 is SGHAT and CDR2 is FQNNGV. CDR3 length: 22 residues. The chain's CDR3 is CASSLGFKRWTSGPPEYNEQFF. CDR3 sequence (DNA): TGTGCCAGCAGCTTAGGCTTTAAGAGGTGGACTAGTGGCCCCCCGGAATACAATGAGCAGTTCTTC.

This clonotype was counted between two and nine times. The chain uses TRBV4-1 and TRBJ1-2; possibly TRBD1 for D (6 bases). This CDR3 spans 16 amino acids. Trimming removed 4 bases at V and 4 bases at J, with 19 bases between. The germline V gene encodes CDR1 MGHRA and CDR2 YSYEKL. Here the CDR3 DNA reads TGCGCCAGCAGCCCCCAAAGGACAGCCCCTAGCTATGGCTACACCTTC. Encoded protein: CASSPQRTAPSYGYTF.

This clonotype was found many times. The rearrangement uses TRBV4-3 and TRBJ2-7; 9 bases align to TRBD2. V lost 0 bases and J lost 4; bases outside the gene matches: 7. CDR3 length: 16 amino acids. Germline V lookup: CDR1 LGHNA, CDR2 YSLEER. The CDR3 coding sequence is TGCGCCAGCAGCCAAGATATTAGCGGGGGTTGGTACGAGCAGTACTTC. This sequence encodes CASSQDISGGWYEQYF.

The chain carries TRBV28 and TRBJ1-5, with no clear D. The CDR3 covers 14 residues. Germline V gene lookup returns CDR1 MDHEN and CDR2 SYDVKM. The ends were cut back, 8 bases at V and 2 bases at J, with 13 bases in the middle. This chain's CDR3 is CASLLHTGNQPQHF. The DNA of the CDR3 is TGTGCCAGCCTACTGCACACGGGCAATCAGCCCCAGCATTTT. Full variable domain (missing parts from reference TRBV28 and TRBJ1-5): DVKVTQSSRYLVKRTGEKVFLECVQDMDHENMFWYRQDPGLGLRLIYFSYDVKMKEKGDIPEGYSVSREKKERFSLILESASTNQTSMYLCASLLHTGNQPQHFGDGTRLSIL.

This clonotype has a handful of counts. The chain combines TRBV18 with TRBJ2-7, with D unresolved. CDR1 and CDR2 (germline): KGHSH, LQKENI. The CDR3 is made up of 11 amino acids. Trimming left V 3 bases short and J 6 bases short, with 6 bases between. The DNA for the CDR3 is TGTGCCAGCTCACCGGGTGGCGAGCAGTACGTC. Its protein product is CASSPGGEQYV.

The gene calls are TRBV6-5 and TRBJ1-6, with TRBD1 matching over 10 bases. V shed 5 bases and J 10 bases; nucleotides not matched to a gene: 8. CDR3 length: 15 amino acids. Germline V lookup: CDR1 MNHEY, CDR2 SVGAGI. The CDR3 coding sequence is TGTGCCAGCAGTCCACGACAGGGGGCGAGGTCACCCCTCCACTTT. It is translated as CASSPRQGARSPLHF.

This clonotype was counted many times. The CDR3 nucleotides are TGTGCCAGCAGCTCCTGGACAGGGGGCGAGACAGATACGCAGTATTTT. This codes for CASSSWTGGETDTQYF. V gene TRBV7-9 combines with J gene TRBJ2-3; the match to TRBD1 covers 11 bases. CDR1 and CDR2 (germline): SEHNR, FQNEAQ (reference sequence). The CDR3 has 16 amino acids. The V segment lost 4 bases and the J segment 3 bases; nucleotides outside the gene matches: 6.

By share of the sample, this clonotype is medium-sized. The chain has TRBV7-2 and TRBJ2-2, with TRBD1 identical over 7 bases. The V and J ends lost 1 base and 0 bases, in that order; junction bases with no gene match: 2. CDR3 length equals 16 residues. Per germline, CDR1 SGHTA and CDR2 FQGNSA. The DNA of the CDR3 is TGTGCCAGCAGCTTAGTAGGGGGCGCGAACACCGGGGAGCTGTTTTTT. Amino acid sequence: CASSLVGGANTGELFF.

Many counts were recorded for this clonotype. The chain joins TRBV4-3 to TRBJ2-7; a weak D match, TRBD2 (5 bases). With 0 bases removed from V and 3 bases from J, the gap between germline ends came to 15 bases. The CDR3 runs 16 residues. Germline loops: CDR1 LGHNA, CDR2 YSLEER. CDR3 in DNA: TGCGCCAGCAGCCAAGATCGGGGTCGTAGGGTCTACGAGCAGTACTTC. Translated, it gives CASSQDRGRRVYEQYF.

This clonotype showed up just a few times. This sequence joins TRBV19 and TRBJ2-3; D gene unclear. Germline CDR1 reads LNHDA; CDR2 reads SQIVND (reference sequence). Deletions cut 0 bases from V and 12 bases from J, with 13 bases between. This CDR3 has 13 residues. DNA for the CDR3: TGTGCCAGTAGTATAGATCGCCGTCTTACCCAGTATTTT. Encoded protein: CASSIDRRLTQYF. The variable domain in full, completed from reference TRBV19 and TRBJ2-3, reads DGGITQSPKYLFRKEGQNVTLSCEQNLNHDAMYWYRQDPGQGLRLIYYSQIVNDFQKGDIAEGYSVSREKKESFPLTVTSAQKNPTAFYLCASSIDRRLTQYFGPGTRLTVL.

This chain connects TRBV7-2 to TRBJ1-2; D not certain. Trimming removed 6 bases at V and 0 bases at J, with 8 bases between. CDR1 is SGHTA, CDR2 FQGNSA, per germline. There are 13 residues in the CDR3. Here the CDR3 DNA reads TGTGCCAGCAGGTTGATAGCTAACTATGGCTACACCTTC. Its protein is CASRLIANYGYTF. The variable domain in full, completed from reference TRBV7-2 and TRBJ1-2, reads GAGVSQSPSNKVTEKGKDVELRCDPISGHTALYWYRQSLGQGLEFLIYFQGNSAPDKSGLPSDRFSAERTGGSVSTLTIQRTQQEDSAVYLCASRLIANYGYTFGSGTRLTVV.

This clonotype occurred many times. The chain links TRBV4-1 to TRBJ2-5; 11 bases are a match to TRBD2. After removal of 4 bases from V and 0 bases from J, the junction contained 7 bases not matched to a gene. There are 17 residues in the CDR3. Germline V gene data show CDR1 as MGHRA and CDR2 as YSYEKL. CDR3 DNA: TGCGCCAGCAGCCTAACCGCTAGCGGGGGGTACCAAGAGACCCAGTACTTC. Encoded protein: CASSLTASGGYQETQYF.